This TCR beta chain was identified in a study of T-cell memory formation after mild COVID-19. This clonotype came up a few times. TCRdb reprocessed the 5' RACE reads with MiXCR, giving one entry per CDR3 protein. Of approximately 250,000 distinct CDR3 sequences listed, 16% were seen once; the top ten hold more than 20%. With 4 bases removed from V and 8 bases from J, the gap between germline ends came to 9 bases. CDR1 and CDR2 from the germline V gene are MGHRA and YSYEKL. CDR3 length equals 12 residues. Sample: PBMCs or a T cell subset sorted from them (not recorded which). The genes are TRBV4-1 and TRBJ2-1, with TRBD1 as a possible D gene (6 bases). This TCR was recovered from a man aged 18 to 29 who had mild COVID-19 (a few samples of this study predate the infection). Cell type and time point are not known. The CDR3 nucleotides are TGCGCCAGCAGCCGAAGGGGGTATGAGCAGTTCTTC. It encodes CASSRRGYEQFF.